This T cell receptor beta chain is drawn from a study of blood T cell repertoires in COVID-19. Per the germline V gene, CDR1 is LGHDT and CDR2 is YNNKEL (reference sequence). Deletions cut 4 bases from V and 2 bases from J, with 5 bases between. The CDR3 has 12 amino acids. Authors' methods: How many nucleated cells were present was estimated from reference gene primer amplification. The protocol was immunoSEQ multiplex PCR, while the TCRdb copy is restricted to in-frame clones and leaves out a portion. The V and J calls and clone size are taken from that table; D and trimming were inferred from the DNA. The data contain 120,000 to 150,000 clones, approximately 80% of them singletons.

The sequence was obtained from a human donor in a cohort sampled during active COVID-19. The sample taken for sequencing was peripheral blood. V usage is TRBV3-1 (or the pseudogene TRBV3-2) and J usage is TRBJ1-2; D remains unclear. The CDR3 protein is CASSPQNYGYTF. The CDR3, as DNA: TGTGCCAGCAGCCCCCAGAACTATGGCTACACCTTC.